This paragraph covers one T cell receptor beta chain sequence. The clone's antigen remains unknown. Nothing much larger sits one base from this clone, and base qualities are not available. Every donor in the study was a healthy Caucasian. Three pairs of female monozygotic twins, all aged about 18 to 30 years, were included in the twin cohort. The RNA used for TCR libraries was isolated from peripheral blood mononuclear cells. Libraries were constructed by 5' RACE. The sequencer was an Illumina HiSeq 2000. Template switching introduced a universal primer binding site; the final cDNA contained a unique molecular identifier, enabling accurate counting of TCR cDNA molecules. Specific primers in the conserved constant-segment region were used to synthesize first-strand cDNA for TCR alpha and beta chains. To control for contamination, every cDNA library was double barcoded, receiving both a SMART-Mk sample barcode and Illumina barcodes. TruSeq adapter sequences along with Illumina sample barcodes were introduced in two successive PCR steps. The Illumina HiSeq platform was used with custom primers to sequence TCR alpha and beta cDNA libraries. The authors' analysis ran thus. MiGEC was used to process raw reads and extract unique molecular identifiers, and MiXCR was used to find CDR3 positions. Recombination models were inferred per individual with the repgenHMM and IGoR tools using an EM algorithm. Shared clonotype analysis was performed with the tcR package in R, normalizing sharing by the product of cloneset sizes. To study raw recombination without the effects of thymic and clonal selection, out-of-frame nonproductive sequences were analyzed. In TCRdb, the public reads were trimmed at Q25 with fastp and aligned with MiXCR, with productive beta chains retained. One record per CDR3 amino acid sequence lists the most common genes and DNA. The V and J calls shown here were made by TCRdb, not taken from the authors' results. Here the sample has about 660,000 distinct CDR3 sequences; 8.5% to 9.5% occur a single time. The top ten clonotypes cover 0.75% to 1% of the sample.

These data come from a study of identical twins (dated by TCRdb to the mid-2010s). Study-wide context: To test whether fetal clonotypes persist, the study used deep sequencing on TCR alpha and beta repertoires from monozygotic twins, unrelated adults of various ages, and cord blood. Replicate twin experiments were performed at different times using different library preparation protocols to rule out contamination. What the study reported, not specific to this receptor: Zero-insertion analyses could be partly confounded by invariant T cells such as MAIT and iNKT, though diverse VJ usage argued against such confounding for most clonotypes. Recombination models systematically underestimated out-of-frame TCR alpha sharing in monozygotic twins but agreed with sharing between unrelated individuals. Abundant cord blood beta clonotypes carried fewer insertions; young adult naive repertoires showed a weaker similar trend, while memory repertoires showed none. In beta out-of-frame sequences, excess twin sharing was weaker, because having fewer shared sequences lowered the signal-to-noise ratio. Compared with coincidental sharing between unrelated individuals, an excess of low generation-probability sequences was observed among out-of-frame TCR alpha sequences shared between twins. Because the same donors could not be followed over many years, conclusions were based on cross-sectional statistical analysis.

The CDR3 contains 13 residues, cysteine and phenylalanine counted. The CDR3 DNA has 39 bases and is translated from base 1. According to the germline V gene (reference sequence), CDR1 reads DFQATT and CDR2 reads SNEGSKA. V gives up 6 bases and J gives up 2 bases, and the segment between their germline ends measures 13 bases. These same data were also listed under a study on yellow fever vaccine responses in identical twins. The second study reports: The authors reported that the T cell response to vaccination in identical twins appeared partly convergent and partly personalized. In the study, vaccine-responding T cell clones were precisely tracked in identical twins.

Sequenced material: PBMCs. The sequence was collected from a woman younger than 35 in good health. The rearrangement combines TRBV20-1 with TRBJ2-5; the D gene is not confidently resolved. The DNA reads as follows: TGCAGTGCCCTAGGCCAGCTTCAAGAGACCCAGTACTTC. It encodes CSALGQLQETQYF.